What follows is one T cell receptor (beta chain) and its context. One end of the junction is discordant with germline, which a read error may explain. Using RNA template, CDR3s of TCR alpha and beta were amplified with iRepertoire arm-PCR. TCRdb used MiXCR to reprocess the multiplex PCR reads, holding one entry per CDR3 protein. The data contain some 90,000 distinct CDR3 sequences, roughly 37% of them singletons. The data derive from a study of glioma-infiltrating T cells. The CDR3 sequence is 14 residues long. Per germline, CDR1 DFQATT and CDR2 SNEGSKA (reference sequence). The specimen sequenced was glioma tissue, nonneoplastic brain tissue, or PBMCs (not recorded which). The clonotype originates from a human donor with low-grade glioma or glioblastoma, undergoing nonglioma brain surgery, or in good health (not recorded which). The chain joins TRBV20-1 to TRBJ1-1; TRBD1 agrees at 8 bases. The CDR3 spells CSARAGGPNTEAFF. CDR3 coding DNA: TGCAGCGCTAGAGCAGGGGGCCCGAACACTGAAGCTTTCTTT.